The subject of this entry is one T cell receptor (beta chain). The data originate from a study of OX40 agonist ivuxolimab in advanced cancers. TCRdb's table, derived via immunoSEQ multiplex PCR, lists solely in-frame clones and lacks some. The data hold about 36,000 clones, with 74% observed a single time. The germline V gene has CDR1 SGHTA and CDR2 FQGNSA. The V end lost 5 bases, the J end lost 3 bases, and 10 bases lay between the germline ends. The length of the CDR3 is 13 residues. Sequences were derived from CD4+ or CD8+ T cells sorted from blood, sampled in a trial of the OX40 agonist ivuxolimab. The chain employs TRBV7-2 and TRBJ2-5, with D tentatively TRBD1 or TRBD2 (5 bases each). The receptor was derived from an adult with an advanced solid tumor such as melanoma, head and neck, liver or kidney cancer. The CDR3 DNA is TGTGCCAGCAGCCCGGGACCGGAAGAGACCCAGTACTTC. It translates to CASSPGPEETQYF.